This passage covers 13 T cell receptor beta chains from one sample sequenced in a study of blood T cells in healthy people across ages. The authors ran a second PCR of about 6 to 12 cycles using a sample-barcoded 5' primer and a J-beta primer mix. Using its own MiXCR run on the 5' RACE reads, TCRdb lists one record per CDR3 protein. The sample includes about 830,000 distinct CDR3 sequences, less than 80% seen only once; the top ten take roughly 25%. The sample was blood. The receptors were sampled from a young man in good health.

For this clonotype: One end of the junction does not line up with germline, which may come from a read error. This rearrangement joins TRBV27 to TRBJ2-3, with D possibly matching TRBD2 (6 bases). Germline CDR1 and CDR2: MNHEY and SMNVEV (reference sequence). CDR3 size: 12 residues. The CDR3 DNA follows: TGTGCCATCAGTTTCCGGGACTCCGCGCAGTATTTT. Its translation: CAISFRDSAQYF.

The rearrangement uses TRBV7-2 and TRBJ2-7; D is perhaps TRBD1 or TRBD2 (5 bases each). CDR1 and CDR2 (germline): SGHTA, FQGNSA. V lost 1 base and J lost 7, with 17 bases in between. This CDR3 comprises 15 residues. The CDR3 DNA reads as TGTGCCAGCAGCTTAGATGGGGGTGGATTGGGGGAGCAGTACTTC. It is translated as CASSLDGGGLGEQYF.

The chain uses TRBV20-1 and TRBJ2-7, with TRBD1 as a possible D gene (5 bases). Trimming shortened V by 6 bases and J by 2 bases, and 14 bases separated the two germline ends. Germline CDR1 DFQATT, CDR2 SNEGSKA (reference sequence). The CDR3 extends over 13 amino acids. CDR3 loop: CSAAGISTYEQYF. The CDR3 DNA reads TGCAGTGCGGCAGGGATTTCAACCTACGAGCAGTACTTC.

This chain uses TRBV29-1 with TRBJ2-7, with 8 bases that match TRBD1. In germline, CDR1 is SQVTM, CDR2 ANQGSEA. CDR3 length equals 13 residues. V lost 6 bases, J lost 6 bases, and 10 bases stayed unmatched. CDR3 in DNA: TGCAGCGTCCGAGGGGGACAGGAGCCCGAGCAGTACTTC. Amino acid sequence: CSVRGGQEPEQYF.

This clonotype was observed a single time. V gene TRBV7-9 combines with J gene TRBJ1-4; D is undetermined. The CDR3 length is 13 residues. Germline assignment: CDR1 SEHNR and CDR2 FQNEAQ (reference sequence). V was trimmed by 3 bases and J by 4 bases, leaving 6 bases between them. CDR3 in DNA: TGTGCCAGCAGCTTCGGGCATAATGAAAAACTGTTTTTT. This sequence encodes CASSFGHNEKLFF.

This chain joins TRBV29-1 and TRBJ2-1, with 7 bases aligning to TRBD2. V lost 3 bases and J lost 0; bases outside the gene matches: 5. From germline, CDR1 is SQVTM and CDR2 ANQGSEA. CDR3 length: 15 amino acids. CDR3: CSVDHGGFSYNEQFF. The CDR3 DNA follows: TGCAGCGTTGACCACGGGGGGTTCTCCTACAATGAGCAGTTCTTC.

The chain carries TRBV9 and TRBJ2-7; 9 bases agree with TRBD2. CDR1 SGDLS and CDR2 YYNGEE come from the germline V gene. The CDR3 covers 17 residues. After removal of 1 base from V and 0 bases from J, the junction contained 8 bases not matched to a gene. This chain's CDR3 is CASSVSSGGSYSYEQYF. In DNA form, the CDR3 reads TGTGCCAGCAGCGTATCCAGCGGGGGGTCCTACTCCTACGAGCAGTACTTC.

The CDR3 sequence is CAISDGSIYEQYF. The CDR3 bases are TGTGCCATCAGTGACGGGTCCATCTACGAGCAGTACTTC. This chain links TRBV10-3 with TRBJ2-7; D is unclear. V lost 3 bases and J 3 bases, leaving 9 bases between the germline ends. The CDR3 consists of 13 residues. CDR1 is ENHRY and CDR2 is SYGVKD in the germline V gene.

This clonotype occurred a few times. CDR3: CASNLRAGSYEQYF. The CDR3 DNA is TGTGCCAGCAACCTCAGGGCAGGCTCCTACGAGCAGTACTTC. The rearrangement links TRBV12-3 or TRBV12-4 to TRBJ2-7, with D perhaps matching TRBD1 (5 bases). The CDR3 loop spans 14 amino acids. The V end lost 7 bases, the J end lost 0 bases, and 13 bases lay between the germline ends.

The CDR3 bases are TGTGCCAGCAGCTTCACCCCCTACGAGCAGTACTTC. Translating gives CASSFTPYEQYF. The chain couples TRBV7-9 to TRBJ2-7; D uncertain. CDR3 length: 12 residues. Germline assignment: CDR1 SEHNR and CDR2 FQNEAQ (reference sequence). Deletions cut 3 bases from V and 2 bases from J, with 5 bases between.

The V and J genes are TRBV5-1 and TRBJ2-1; D unresolved. Trimming took 2 bases from V and 8 from J, leaving 8 bases between them. The CDR3 consists of 12 residues. Per the germline V gene, CDR1 is SGHRS and CDR2 is YFSETQ. CDR3 protein: CASSFDFHEQFF. The CDR3 region has the DNA TGCGCCAGCAGCTTTGACTTCCATGAGCAGTTCTTC.

The J gene is TRBJ2-1, the V gene TRBV4-1; 12 nucleotides line up with TRBD2. Germline trimming cut 2 bases from V and 10 bases from J; bases unmatched to any gene: 9. The CDR3 contains 16 residues. Germline V gene data show CDR1 as MGHRA and CDR2 as YSYEKL. This CDR3 is CASSQRLAGGLEEQFF. The CDR3 DNA is TGCGCCAGCAGCCAACGGCTAGCGGGGGGGCTCGAGGAGCAGTTCTTC.

The chain joins TRBV6-2 or TRBV6-3 to TRBJ1-1; D gene uncertain. The germline gives CDR1 MNHEY, CDR2 SVGEGT. Trimming stripped 8 bases from V and 6 bases from J, with 10 bases between. The CDR3 covers 11 residues. CDR3 in DNA: TGTGCCAGCGAGGCCTCGGCTGAAGCTTTCTTT. Its translation: CASEASAEAFF.